This passage covers 10 T cell receptor beta chains from one sample sequenced in a study of T-cell reconstitution after alpha-beta-depleted transplantation in children (dated by TCRdb to the mid-2010s). Preparation of the library involved PCR. TCRdb lists the instrument as Illumina HiSeq 2500. TCR library preparation used molecular barcoding, with unique molecular identifiers applied to normalize quantification of the TCRbeta repertoire. TCRdb cleaned the public reads at Q25 with fastp, built clones with MiXCR and kept in-frame beta chains. Rows are unified per CDR3 protein, each entry keeping the most common DNA and genes. Counted in this sample were hundreds of thousands of distinct CDR3 sequences; about 26% of them appeared once. The ten top clones hold 2.6% of the sample. In the paper's terms, the treatment or condition label means: allogeneic hematopoietic cell transplantation with graft depleted of TCRalphabeta T cells and CD19 B cells.

Sequenced here: PBMCs, sampled before TCRalphabeta/CD19-depleted stem cell transplant. The source of these receptors is a girl under 10 years old with Fanconi anemia, due to receive a stem cell transplant.

This chain connects TRBV20-1 to TRBJ2-7; 10 positions match TRBD1. Germline values: CDR1 DFQATT, CDR2 SNEGSKA (reference sequence). Losses at the gene ends were 4 bases for V and 3 bases for J; bases not matched to a gene: 9. This CDR3 comprises 15 residues. The DNA for the CDR3 is TGCAGTGCTACCCGGGGACAGGGGATTCTCTACGAGCAGTACTTC. This encodes CSATRGQGILYEQYF.

This clonotype was observed a few times. The chain combines TRBV20-1 with TRBJ2-7, with TRBD2 identical over 8 bases. V trimming: 6 bases; J trimming: 0 bases; junction bases outside the gene matches: 4. Germline V gene sequence: CDR1 DFQATT, CDR2 SNEGSKA (reference sequence). The CDR3 is 13 amino acids. CDR3: CSAQRGNSYEQYF. The CDR3 DNA sequence: TGCAGTGCGCAGCGGGGGAACTCCTACGAGCAGTACTTC.

V is TRBV20-1 and J is TRBJ1-3; 7 bases agree with TRBD1. Germline CDR1 and CDR2: DFQATT and SNEGSKA (reference sequence). The ends lost 6 bases at V and 4 bases at J; junction bases unmatched: 9. This CDR3 contains 14 residues. DNA of the CDR3: TGCAGTGCCAGGACAGGTAGTTTAGGAAACACCATATATTTT. It codes for CSARTGSLGNTIYF.

This clonotype showed up many times. The chain uses TRBV20-1 and TRBJ2-7, with D possibly being TRBD1 or TRBD2 (5 bases each). The CDR3 consists of 14 residues. The germline gives CDR1 DFQATT, CDR2 SNEGSKA (reference sequence). V was trimmed by 6 bases and J by 3 bases, leaving 18 bases between them. CDR3 region: CSALGLKGSYEQYF. CDR3 bases: TGCAGTGCCCTGGGGCTCAAGGGGAGCTACGAGCAGTACTTC.

This clonotype has at least ten counts. The chain is built from TRBV29-1 and TRBJ2-7; D might be TRBD1 (6 bases). Germline V gene sequence: CDR1 SQVTM, CDR2 ANQGSEA. Trimming took off 6 bases at V and 4 bases at J, with 7 bases between the two ends. This CDR3 is built from 10 residues. As DNA, the CDR3 is TGCAGCGTGGGACAATACGAGCAGTACTTC. This codes for CSVGQYEQYF.

This clonotype was counted ten times or more. The CDR3 here is CSVPVREGRPRSTDTQYF. The CDR3 DNA is TGCAGTGTTCCAGTTCGGGAGGGCCGTCCCCGAAGCACAGATACGCAGTATTTT. V usage is TRBV20-1 and J usage is TRBJ2-3, with 8 bases identical to TRBD2. The CDR3 runs 18 residues. The trim removed 7 bases at V and 0 bases at J, leaving 18 bases unmatched. Germline loops: CDR1 DFQATT, CDR2 SNEGSKA (reference sequence).

The V gene is TRBV25-1, the J gene TRBJ2-1; TRBD2 matches at 13 bases. This CDR3 has 17 residues. V lost 6 bases, J lost 4 bases, and 9 bases stayed unmatched. Germline loops: CDR1 MGHDK, CDR2 SYGVNS. CDR3 in DNA: TGTGCCAGCAGCCCGCCGGGACTAGCGGGATTATACAATGAGCAGTTCTTC. It is translated as CASSPPGLAGLYNEQFF.

The chain employs TRBV5-4 and TRBJ2-2, with 8 positions matching TRBD2. The CDR3 consists of 16 residues. V lost 0 bases, J lost 7 bases, and 8 bases stayed unmatched. Germline V lookup: CDR1 SGHNT, CDR2 YYREEE (reference sequence). In DNA form, the CDR3 reads TGTGCCAGCAGCTTGGAACGGAGCGGGGGATTCGGGGAGCTGTTTTTT. Translation: CASSLERSGGFGELFF. The full variable domain, with the rest looked up from reference TRBV5-4 and TRBJ2-2, is ETGVTQSPTHLIKTRGQQVTLRCSSQSGHNTVSWYQQALGQGPQFIFQYYREEENGRGNFPPRFSGLQFPNYSSELNVNALELDDSALYLCASSLERSGGFGELFFGEGSRLTVL.

V is TRBV7-2 and J is TRBJ2-4; D not certain. This CDR3 is 14 amino acids long. Trimming took 6 bases from V and 7 from J, leaving 16 bases between them. Germline CDR1 SGHTA, CDR2 FQGNSA. DNA for the CDR3: TGTGCCAGCAGGGACGCCCGGACGACGAACATTCAGTACTTC. This codes for CASRDARTTNIQYF. Together with reference TRBV7-2 and TRBJ2-4, the CDR3 gives the full variable domain: GAGVSQSPSNKVTEKGKDVELRCDPISGHTALYWYRQSLGQGLEFLIYFQGNSAPDKSGLPSDRFSAERTGGSVSTLTIQRTQQEDSAVYLCASRDARTTNIQYFGAGTRLSVL.

This clonotype was counted ten times or more. CDR3 sequence: CASSLDRSNTGELFF. CDR3 coding DNA: TGTGCCAGCAGCTTGGACAGATCGAACACCGGGGAGCTGTTTTTT. The chain couples TRBV5-6 to TRBJ2-2; D gene unclear. This CDR3 has 15 amino acids. Germline V CDR1 and CDR2: SGHDT, YYEEEE. V gave up 0 bases and J gave up 0 bases, with 6 bases separating them.